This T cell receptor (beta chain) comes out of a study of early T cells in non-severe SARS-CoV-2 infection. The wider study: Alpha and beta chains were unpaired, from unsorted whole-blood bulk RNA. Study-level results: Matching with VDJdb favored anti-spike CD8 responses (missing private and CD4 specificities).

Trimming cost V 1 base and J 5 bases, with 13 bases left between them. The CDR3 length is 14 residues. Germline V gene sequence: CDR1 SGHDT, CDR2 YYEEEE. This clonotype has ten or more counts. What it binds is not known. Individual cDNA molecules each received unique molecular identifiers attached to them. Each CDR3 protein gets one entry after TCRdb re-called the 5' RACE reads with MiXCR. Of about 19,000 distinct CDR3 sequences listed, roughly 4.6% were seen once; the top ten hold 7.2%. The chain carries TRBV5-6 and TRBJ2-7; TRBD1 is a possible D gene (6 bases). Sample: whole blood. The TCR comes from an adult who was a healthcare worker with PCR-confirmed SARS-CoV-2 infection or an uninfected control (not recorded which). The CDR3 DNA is TGTGCCAGCAGCTTGTGGACAGTAGTCGACGAGCAGTACTTC. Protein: CASSLWTVVDEQYF.